This TCR beta chain was sequenced during a study of OX40 agonist ivuxolimab in advanced cancers. Across the whole study: Mean age approximately 61 years, range roughly 20 to 85; 82.7% male. The study, taken as a whole, reports: Partial responders dosed at 0.1-3.0 mg/kg displayed clonal expansion ranking among the lowest. Still undetermined is the antigen specificity of the expanded peripheral T cells. Expanded clones belonging to CD8+ T cells outnumbered, on average, those of CD4+.

The V end was cut by 5 bases, the J end by 5 bases, with 19 bases between. CDR1 is SEHNR, CDR2 FQNEAQ, per germline (reference sequence). CDR3 length equals 15 residues. Profiled with immunoSEQ multiplex PCR; TCRdb holds only in-frame clones, not every one. The sample includes under 65,000 clones, 90% to 95% of them seen just once. Details on this clone: The antigen is unknown.

The J gene is TRBJ2-7, the V gene TRBV7-9; D tentatively fits TRBD1 or TRBD2 (5 bases each). This TCR came from an adult with an advanced solid tumor such as melanoma, head and neck, liver or kidney cancer. The specimen comprised CD4+ or CD8+ T cells sorted from blood, sampled in a trial of the OX40 agonist ivuxolimab. The CDR3 reads CASSRPSGQYHEQYF. In DNA form, the CDR3 reads TGTGCCAGCAGCCGACCTTCGGGGCAGTACCACGAGCAGTACTTC.